This T cell receptor (beta chain) comes out of a study of control samples from healthy donors and cancer patients. V lost 3 bases and J lost 3, with 11 bases in between. This CDR3 is 14 amino acids long. CDR1 is ENHRY, CDR2 SYGVKD, per germline. Using immunoSEQ multiplex PCR, the repertoire was profiled, and TCRdb retains in-frame clones only, with some absent. The sample contains around 28,000 clones, around nine tenths of which appear only once. This sequence joins TRBV10-3 and TRBJ1-1; D is perhaps TRBD1 (6 bases). This clonotype was obtained from a woman in her thirties or forties with lung cancer. Sequenced: PBMCs. For the CDR3, the DNA is TGTGCCATCAGTGATGAACAGGGCCACACTGAAGCTTTCTTT. Protein sequence: CAISDEQGHTEAFF.